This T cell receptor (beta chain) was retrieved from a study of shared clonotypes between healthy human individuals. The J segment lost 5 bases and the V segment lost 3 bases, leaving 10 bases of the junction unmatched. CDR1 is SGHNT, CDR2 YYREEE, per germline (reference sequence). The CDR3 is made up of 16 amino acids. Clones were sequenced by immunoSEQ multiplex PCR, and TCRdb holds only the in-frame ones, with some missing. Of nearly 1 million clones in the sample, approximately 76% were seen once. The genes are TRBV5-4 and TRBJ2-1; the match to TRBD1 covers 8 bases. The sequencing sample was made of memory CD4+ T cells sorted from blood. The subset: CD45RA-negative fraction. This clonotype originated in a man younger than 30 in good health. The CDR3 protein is CASSSKDRGPNNEQFF. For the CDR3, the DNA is TGTGCCAGCAGCTCAAAAGACAGGGGTCCGAACAATGAGCAGTTCTTC.